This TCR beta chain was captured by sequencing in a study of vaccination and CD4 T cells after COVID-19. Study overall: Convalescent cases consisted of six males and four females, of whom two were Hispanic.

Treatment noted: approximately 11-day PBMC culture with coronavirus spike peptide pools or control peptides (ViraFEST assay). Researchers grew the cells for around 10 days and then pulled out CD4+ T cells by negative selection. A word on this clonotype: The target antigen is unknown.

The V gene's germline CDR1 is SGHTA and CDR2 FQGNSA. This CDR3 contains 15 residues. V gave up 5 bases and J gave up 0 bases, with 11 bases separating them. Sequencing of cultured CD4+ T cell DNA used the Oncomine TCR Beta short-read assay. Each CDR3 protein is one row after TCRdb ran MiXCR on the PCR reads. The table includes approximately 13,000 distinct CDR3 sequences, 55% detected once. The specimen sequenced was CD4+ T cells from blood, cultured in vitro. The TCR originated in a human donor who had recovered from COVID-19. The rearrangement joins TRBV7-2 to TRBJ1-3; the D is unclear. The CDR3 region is CASSETGRSGNTIYF. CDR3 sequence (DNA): TGTGCCAGCAGCGAAACGGGCCGCTCTGGAAACACCATATATTTT.